This entry lists 26 T cell receptor beta chains sequenced from one sample in a study of cytomegalovirus exposure and HLA in healthy donors. The PCR contained 60 Vbeta and 13 Jbeta primers. TCRdb's copy holds only in-frame clones and misses some; the assay was immunoSEQ multiplex PCR. The table has more than 150,000 clones, 70% to 80% seen once; the top ten hold 1.4%. Sequenced: PBMCs. These receptors all stem from a man aged 18 to 30 in good health and CMV-seronegative.

The rearrangement links TRBV7-6 to TRBJ2-3, with 8 bases that match TRBD2. Germline lookup yields CDR1 SGHVS and CDR2 FNYEAQ. The CDR3 has 16 residues. V lost 5 bases to trimming and J lost 2 bases; unmatched junction nucleotides: 9. This CDR3 is CASSPQAGAFTDTQYF. The CDR3 region has the DNA TGTGCCAGCAGCCCCCAAGCGGGGGCCTTCACAGATACGCAGTATTTT.

The gene calls are TRBV7-2 and TRBJ2-7, with 9 nucleotides matching TRBD2. The CDR3 loop spans 14 amino acids. The germline V gene encodes CDR1 SGHTA and CDR2 FQGNSA. Trimming took 3 bases from V and 4 from J; bases not matched to a gene: 4. CDR3 DNA: TGTGCCAGCAGCTTGGAGGCGGGAGGGTACGAGCAGTACTTC. As protein: CASSLEAGGYEQYF.

The table lists this clone with a few counts. Distinct nucleotide sequences in the sample also encode this CDR3. The chain joins TRBV5-6 to TRBJ1-4; possible D gene TRBD1, 5 bases. Germline V gene data show CDR1 as SGHDT and CDR2 as YYEEEE. CDR3 length: 14 residues. The ends were cut back, 4 bases at V and 4 bases at J, with 11 bases in the middle. Written as DNA, the CDR3 is TGTGCCAGCAGCCCCACAGGAATTAATGAAAAACTGTTTTTT. Protein: CASSPTGINEKLFF.

The V gene is TRBV5-1, the J gene TRBJ2-3, with TRBD1 as a possible D gene (6 bases). V lost 4 bases to trimming and J lost 3 bases, with 9 bases between them. Germline CDR1 SGHRS, CDR2 YFSETQ. The CDR3 has 13 amino acids. Here the CDR3 DNA reads TGCGCCAGCAGCGATGACAGGACAGATACGCAGTATTTT. Translating gives CASSDDRTDTQYF.

This clone was observed a few times. The CDR3 sequence is CASSPSTGRNTEAFF. The CDR3 DNA reads as TGTGCCAGCAGCCCCAGTACCGGGAGAAACACTGAAGCTTTCTTT. The rearrangement links TRBV11-3 to TRBJ1-1; D remains unclear. Germline values: CDR1 SGHNT, CDR2 YENEEA. V dropped 5 bases and J dropped 2 bases, with 15 bases sitting between them. The CDR3 has 15 residues.

As concerns this clone: At one end, the junction sequence differs from germline, possibly due to a read error. V usage is TRBV7-9 and J usage is TRBJ1-1, with D possibly TRBD1 on 5 matching bases. Germline CDR1 is SEHNR and CDR2 is FQNEAQ (reference sequence). This CDR3 comprises 17 residues. This CDR3 is CSSSPLGQNNLRTEAFF. For the CDR3, the DNA is TGTTCCAGCAGCCCCTTAGGACAAAACAACCTGAGAACTGAAGCTTTCTTT.

The genes are TRBV19 and TRBJ1-2; D is perhaps TRBD1 (6 bases). The length of the CDR3 is 14 residues. The germline V gene has CDR1 LNHDA and CDR2 SQIVND (reference sequence). With 6 bases removed from V and 7 bases from J, the gap between germline ends came to 18 bases. CDR3 sequence: CASSRGGAPLGYTF. DNA for the CDR3: TGTGCCAGTAGCCGCGGGGGGGCCCCCCTTGGCTACACCTTC.

CDR3 sequence (DNA): TGTGCCAGCTCACGCTCGGGGAGCGGGAGTAATTACGGGGAGCTGTTTTTT. As protein: CASSRSGSGSNYGELFF. This sequence joins TRBV18 and TRBJ2-2; TRBD2 aligns across 8 bases. The germline CDR1 and CDR2 sequences are KGHSH and LQKENI. Trimming removed 4 bases from V and 7 bases from J; junction bases left unmatched: 14. There are 17 residues in the CDR3.

The chain has TRBV28 and TRBJ2-7, with D hard to call. Looked up from germline, CDR1 is MDHEN and CDR2 is SYDVKM. V was trimmed by 5 bases and J by 5 bases, leaving 10 bases between them. The CDR3 covers 12 residues. The CDR3 nucleotides are TGTGCCAGCAGTGAAAGACTTGACGAGCAGTACTTC. Amino acids: CASSERLDEQYF.

This chain joins TRBV5-6 and TRBJ1-1; 7 nucleotides align to TRBD1. The ends lost 2 bases at V and 5 bases at J; junction bases unmatched: 9. Germline loops: CDR1 SGHDT, CDR2 YYEEEE. The CDR3 has 15 amino acids. The CDR3 protein is CASSFFDREVTEAFF. The DNA of the CDR3 is TGTGCCAGCAGCTTTTTCGACAGGGAGGTGACTGAAGCTTTCTTT.

The chain links TRBV5-6 to TRBJ1-2, with D possibly matching TRBD1 (5 bases). The CDR3 consists of 17 residues. Trimming took 4 bases from V and 0 from J, leaving 19 bases between them. Germline-derived CDR1 and CDR2 are SGHDT and YYEEEE. The CDR3 region has the DNA TGTGCCAGCAGCATTACAGGATTCAGCCCCTCTAACTATGGCTACACCTTC. The encoded protein is CASSITGFSPSNYGYTF.

The CDR3 DNA reads TGTGCCAGCAGGGGACAGATGAACACTGAAGCTTTCTTT. This gives the protein CASRGQMNTEAFF. The chain employs TRBV6-6 and TRBJ1-1; 7 bases fit TRBD1. The length of the CDR3 is 13 residues. The germline gives CDR1 MNHNY, CDR2 SVGAGI (reference sequence). The junction had 1 base not matched to a gene; V was cut back by 6 bases and J by 0 bases.

The chain couples TRBV7-2 to TRBJ2-4; D perhaps matches TRBD2 (6 bases). V was clipped by 5 bases and J by 7 bases, with 12 bases between them. Germline V gene lookup returns CDR1 SGHTA and CDR2 FQGNSA. The length of the CDR3 is 13 residues. CDR3: CASSRNSGNIQYF. In DNA form, the CDR3 reads TGTGCCAGCAGCCGGAATAGCGGCAACATTCAGTACTTC.

V is TRBV28 and J is TRBJ2-7; D is unresolved. Germline loops: CDR1 MDHEN, CDR2 SYDVKM. The CDR3 spans 14 residues. With 2 bases removed from V and 0 bases from J, the gap between germline ends came to 8 bases. Here the CDR3 DNA reads TGTGCCAGCAGTTTAACGGAGAACTCCTACGAGCAGTACTTC. Its translation is CASSLTENSYEQYF.

This clone was seen a few times. The rearrangement uses TRBV5-1 and TRBJ1-6; D is unresolved. CDR1 is SGHRS and CDR2 is YFSETQ in the germline V gene. The CDR3 sequence is 14 residues long. The germline V and J ends were trimmed by 2 bases and 6 bases, with 9 bases remaining between them. The CDR3 DNA reads TGCGCCAGCAGCTTTTCAGGCTCTAATTCACCCCTCCACTTT. It yields the protein CASSFSGSNSPLHF. Supplemented by reference TRBV5-1 and TRBJ1-6, the full variable domain reads KAGVTQTPRYLIKTRGQQVTLSCSPISGHRSVSWYQQTPGQGLQFLFEYFSETQRNKGNFPGRFSGRQFSNSRSEMNVSTLELGDSALYLCASSFSGSNSPLHFGNGTRLTVT.

This rearrangement joins TRBV5-6 to TRBJ1-2; tentatively, D is TRBD1 (6 bases). The V end was cut by 2 bases, the J end by 4 bases, with 12 bases between. The CDR3 contains 14 residues. Germline V lookup: CDR1 SGHDT, CDR2 YYEEEE. Here the CDR3 DNA reads TGTGCCAGCAGCTTCAGGGGTATGACCTATGGCTACACCTTC. This sequence encodes CASSFRGMTYGYTF.

The chain employs TRBV11-3 and TRBJ2-7, with 7 bases lining up with TRBD1. Germline lookup yields CDR1 SGHNT and CDR2 YENEEA. The ends lost 4 bases at V and 5 bases at J; junction bases unmatched: 8. CDR3 length: 14 residues. The CDR3 protein is CASSSRQGGNEQYF. The CDR3 nucleotides read TGTGCCAGCAGCTCGCGACAGGGTGGCAACGAGCAGTACTTC.

The chain combines TRBV5-1 with TRBJ2-1, with D possibly matching TRBD2 (5 bases). Trimming took 0 bases from V and 13 from J, leaving 14 bases between them. The germline CDR1 and CDR2 sequences are SGHRS and YFSETQ. The CDR3 is 13 residues long. CDR3 DNA: TGCGCCAGCAGCTTGGCCGGGGAGAGTATTCAGTTCTTC. Translating it yields CASSLAGESIQFF.

The genes are TRBV5-1 and TRBJ2-7; D may be TRBD2 (5 bases). Germline CDR1 is SGHRS and CDR2 is YFSETQ. Trimming took 5 bases from V and 3 from J, leaving 21 bases between them. There are 16 residues in the CDR3. The CDR3 nucleotides are TGCGCCAGCAGGCTTAGGGAGCCTGGGGAGATCTACGAGCAGTACTTC. Translating it yields CASRLREPGEIYEQYF.

This clone showed up just a few times. This chain joins TRBV9 and TRBJ2-5; D gene ambiguous. V lost 0 bases to trimming and J lost 1 base, with 7 bases between them. The CDR3 has 14 residues. The germline V gene encodes CDR1 SGDLS and CDR2 YYNGEE. The CDR3 loop is CASSVDGFQETQYF. The CDR3 DNA sequence: TGTGCCAGCAGCGTAGATGGCTTCCAAGAGACCCAGTACTTC.

The chain uses TRBV7-9 and TRBJ2-1, with TRBD2 matching 7 bases. The V segment lost 5 bases and the J segment 7 bases; nucleotides outside the gene matches: 8. There are 14 residues in the CDR3. CDR1 is SEHNR, CDR2 FQNEAQ, per germline (reference sequence). The chain's CDR3 is CASSEGLGGNEQFF. CDR3 sequence (DNA): TGTGCCAGCAGCGAGGGTTTGGGGGGGAATGAGCAGTTCTTC.

The rearrangement links TRBV11-3 to TRBJ2-2; 11 bases are shared with TRBD1. Trimming cost V 5 bases and J 7 bases; bases outside gene matches: 6. CDR3 length equals 15 residues. Germline V gene data show CDR1 as SGHNT and CDR2 as YENEEA. CDR3 coding DNA: TGTGCCAGCAGCACGGACAGGGGGCAGGGCGGGGAGCTGTTTTTT. Translation gives CASSTDRGQGGELFF.

The V call is TRBV7-9, the J call TRBJ1-1, with 9 positions matching TRBD1. Germline loops: CDR1 SEHNR, CDR2 FQNEAQ (reference sequence). The CDR3 is 14 amino acids. V was clipped by 4 bases and J by 5 bases; unmatched bases: 5. The CDR3 DNA reads TGTGCCAGCAGCTCGAGACAGGGGGGGACTGAAGCTTTCTTT. Protein product: CASSSRQGGTEAFF.

The rearrangement joins TRBV27 to TRBJ1-6; no reliable D call. Trimming pared 10 bases from V and 0 bases from J, leaving 19 bases between. The CDR3 spans 17 residues. Germline CDR1 MNHEY, CDR2 SMNVEV (reference sequence). The CDR3 bases are TGTGCCACCCCACGGAGCCGGATTAGCTCCTATAATTCACCCCTCCACTTT. Translation gives CATPRSRISSYNSPLHF.

Of note for this clone: Compared with germline, one end of the junction differs, possibly owing to a read error. This same CDR3 is encoded by further DNA sequences in the sample. The gene calls are TRBV6-1 and TRBJ2-7; 7 bases align to TRBD1. The CDR3 length is 14 residues. Per germline, CDR1 MNHNS and CDR2 SASEGT. The CDR3 bases are TGTGCCAGCACCACAGACAGGGCCCCCTACGAGCAGTACTTT. Translated, it gives CASTTDRAPYEQYF.

This sequence joins TRBV4-3 and TRBJ2-6; D uncertain. Deletions cut 0 bases from V and 0 bases from J, with 9 bases between. This CDR3 has 17 residues. CDR1 is LGHNA, CDR2 YSLEER, per germline. CDR3 residues: CASSQDMRNSGANVLTF. As DNA, the CDR3 is TGCGCCAGCAGCCAAGACATGAGGAACTCTGGGGCCAACGTCCTGACTTTC.